This TCR beta chain came from a study of blood T cells in healthy people across ages. A second roughly 6 to 12 cycle PCR used barcoded and J-beta primers. A 12-random-nucleotide template-switch adaptor tagged each cDNA molecule. TCRdb reprocessed the 5' RACE reads via MiXCR and lists one record per CDR3 protein. The sample holds roughly 1,500,000 distinct CDR3 sequences, 30% to 40% seen once. Germline-derived CDR1 and CDR2 are MDHEN and SYDVKM. V lost 10 bases and J lost 5, with 24 bases in between. CDR3 length equals 15 residues. This clonotype came up a few times. The sample consisted of blood. The V call is TRBV28, the J call TRBJ2-7; D is ambiguous. This TCR derives from a woman aged 25 to 45 in good health. This chain's CDR3 is CATQPRTPGYHEQYF. DNA of the CDR3: TGTGCCACCCAACCTCGAACGCCAGGCTACCACGAGCAGTACTTC. Full variable domain (missing parts from reference TRBV28 and TRBJ2-7): DVKVTQSSRYLVKRTGEKVFLECVQDMDHENMFWYRQDPGLGLRLIYFSYDVKMKEKGDIPEGYSVSREKKERFSLILESASTNQTSMYLCATQPRTPGYHEQYFGPGTRLTVT.